Below are 30 T cell receptor beta chains sequenced from a single sample in a study of blood T cells in healthy people across ages. For the second PCR, which ran for about 7 to 11 cycles, a sample-barcoded 5' primer and a J-beta primer mix were used. One entry per CDR3 protein, called by TCRdb with MiXCR from the 5' RACE reads. The data hold 1.5 million to 2 million distinct CDR3 sequences, with 28% observed a single time. Sequencing was performed on blood. All receptors come from a woman between 25 and 40 years old in good health.

Details on this clonotype: This may come from a read error, since a much larger clone is one base off. V gene TRBV20-1 combines with J gene TRBJ2-7; the match to TRBD2 covers 11 bases. Germline-derived CDR1 and CDR2 are DFQATT and SNEGSKA (reference sequence). This CDR3 spans 15 amino acids. The DNA for the CDR3 is TGCAGTGCTAGAGGAGAACTAGCGGGAGACTACGGGCAGTACTTC. Protein sequence: CSARGELAGDYGQYF.

The CDR3 spells CASSSQLGGDNEQFF. The CDR3 coding sequence is TGTGCCAGCAGCTCCCAGCTGGGGGGCGACAATGAGCAGTTCTTC. This rearrangement joins TRBV7-2 to TRBJ2-1, with D perhaps matching TRBD1 or TRBD2 (6 bases each). This CDR3 has 15 residues. Germline V gene lookup returns CDR1 SGHTA and CDR2 FQGNSA. V lost 4 bases to trimming and J lost 5 bases, with 15 bases between them.

In this sample, this clonotype turned up once. V usage is TRBV3-1 and J usage is TRBJ2-1, with D tentatively TRBD2 (5 bases). The DNA end favors TRBJ2-7, so the J call may be wrong. Germline values: CDR1 LGHDT, CDR2 YNNKEL (reference sequence). The CDR3 extends over 16 amino acids. CDR3 sequence: CASSQEGDYLKDEQYF. Written as DNA, the CDR3 is TGTGCCAGCAGCCAAGAGGGCGACTACCTTAAGGATGAGCAGTACTTC.

This clonotype has just a few counts. The genes are TRBV27 and TRBJ1-5, with D unclear. This CDR3 spans 13 amino acids. The V and J ends lost 5 bases and 7 bases respectively, with 12 bases between them. Germline V gene sequence: CDR1 MNHEY, CDR2 SMNVEV (reference sequence). CDR3 nucleotide sequence: TGTGCCAGCAGTCCCATGGTGGGCCAGCCCCAGCATTTT. Translation: CASSPMVGQPQHF.

Many counts were recorded for this clonotype. This chain links TRBV29-1 with TRBJ2-7, with D possibly matching TRBD2 (5 bases). The CDR3 contains 16 residues. The ends were cut back, 1 base at V and 0 bases at J, with 16 bases in the middle. Germline-derived CDR1 and CDR2 are SQVTM and ANQGSEA. CDR3 loop: CSVEGVGLISSYEQYF. The CDR3 DNA follows: TGCAGCGTTGAAGGGGTAGGACTTATTAGCTCCTACGAGCAGTACTTC.

This clonotype was found a few times. A much larger clone differs by one base, so this may be a read error. The conserved phenylalanine or tryptophan normally closing the CDR3 is absent here, so this likely arose from a read error. V gene TRBV10-3 combines with J gene TRBJ1-2, with D maybe TRBD1 (5 bases). Looked up from germline, CDR1 is ENHRY and CDR2 is SYGVKD. The length of the CDR3 is 13 residues. With 6 bases removed from V and 6 bases from J, the gap between germline ends came to 14 bases. The CDR3: CAISQSRVDGYTC. CDR3 nucleotide sequence: TGTGCCATCAGCCAAAGCAGGGTCGATGGCTACACCTGC.

This clonotype came up a few times. The chain uses TRBV6-5 and TRBJ2-1, with D maybe TRBD2 (5 bases). CDR1 is MNHEY and CDR2 is SVGAGI in the germline V gene. V lost 5 bases, J lost 15 bases, and 17 bases lay in between. This CDR3 has 12 amino acids. CDR3 nucleotides: TGTGCCAGCAGTATCTCCGCGGGTAGCTGGTTCTTC. Amino acid sequence: CASSISAGSWFF.

Many counts were recorded for this clonotype. The chain recombines TRBV5-1 with TRBJ1-2, with 7 bases fitting TRBD1. In germline, CDR1 is SGHRS, CDR2 YFSETQ. The CDR3 is 12 residues long. J gave up 3 bases and V 8 bases, and 4 bases lay outside the gene matches. CDR3 in amino acids: CASGTADYGYTF. The CDR3 DNA reads TGCGCCAGTGGGACAGCGGACTATGGCTACACCTTC.

This clonotype was detected only a few times. A read error may produce the germline difference seen at one junction end. The chain joins TRBV6-5 to TRBJ1-4; 10 nucleotides agree with TRBD1. The germline V gene encodes CDR1 MNHEY and CDR2 SVGAGI. This CDR3 comprises 15 residues. The CDR3 loop reads CASSYLGTGDEKPFF. As DNA, the CDR3 is TGTGCCAGCAGTTACTTGGGGACAGGGGACGAAAAACCGTTTTTT.

Note on this clonotype: The junction differs from germline at one of its ends, possibly a read error. The chain has TRBV28 and TRBJ1-1; D remains ambiguous. The CDR3 has 14 residues. Germline loops: CDR1 MDHEN, CDR2 SYDVKM. CDR3: CASNPFNGYTEAFF. The DNA for the CDR3 is TGCGCTTCCAATCCCTTTAACGGCTACACTGAAGCTTTCTTT.

This clonotype was counted many times. The CDR3 here is CSALIGTGEYEQYF. In DNA form, the CDR3 reads TGCAGCGCCCTAATTGGGACAGGAGAGTACGAGCAGTACTTC. The chain employs TRBV29-1 and TRBJ2-7; the match to TRBD1 covers 8 bases. There are 14 residues in the CDR3. Looked up from germline, CDR1 is SQVTM and CDR2 is ANQGSEA. J gave up 4 bases and V 7 bases, and 12 bases lay outside the gene matches.

This clonotype has at least ten counts. The chain combines TRBV10-3 with TRBJ2-7; D ambiguous. Germline CDR1 ENHRY, CDR2 SYGVKD. Deletions cut 4 bases from V and 5 bases from J, with 6 bases between. This CDR3 is built from 11 residues. Written as DNA, the CDR3 is TGTGCCATCAGTGCCATAGACGAGCAGTACTTC. This gives the protein CAISAIDEQYF.

The chain uses TRBV30 and TRBJ1-4; D remains unclear. V was trimmed by 0 bases and J by 4 bases, leaving 6 bases between them. The CDR3 is 13 amino acids. Per germline, CDR1 GTSNPN and CDR2 SVGIG (reference sequence). The CDR3 bases are TGTGCCTGGAGTGTCTGGAGTAATGAAAAACTGTTTTTT. It is translated as CAWSVWSNEKLFF.

This clonotype was detected many times. The chain recombines TRBV5-1 with TRBJ2-7; D is uncertain. The V gene lost 0 bases and the J gene lost 5 bases, with 9 bases spanning the gap. The CDR3 contains 13 residues. Germline-derived CDR1 and CDR2 are SGHRS and YFSETQ. The CDR3 coding sequence is TGCGCCAGCAGCTTGGGATCTGGCAACGAGCAGTACTTC. This sequence encodes CASSLGSGNEQYF. The full variable domain, in which reference TRBV5-1 and TRBJ2-7 provide the parts outside the CDR3, is KAGVTQTPRYLIKTRGQQVTLSCSPISGHRSVSWYQQTPGQGLQFLFEYFSETQRNKGNFPGRFSGRQFSNSRSEMNVSTLELGDSALYLCASSLGSGNEQYFGPGTRLTVT.

This clonotype appeared a few times. This chain connects TRBV10-2 to TRBJ2-2; 12 bases match TRBD2. The CDR3 totals 17 residues. The germline V gene encodes CDR1 WSHSY and CDR2 SAAADI. The ends lost 5 bases at V and 5 bases at J; junction bases unmatched: 9. CDR3: CASSSPSGGANTGELFF. The CDR3 region has the DNA TGCGCCAGCAGTTCACCTAGCGGGGGGGCCAATACCGGGGAGCTGTTTTTT.

V and J are TRBV20-1 and TRBJ2-5, with a weak D call TRBD2 (5 bases). CDR1 is DFQATT, CDR2 SNEGSKA, per germline (reference sequence). Trimming left V 6 bases short and J 0 bases short, with 8 bases between. There are 12 residues in the CDR3. CDR3 residues: CSARANQETQYF. CDR3 coding DNA: TGCAGTGCGAGGGCGAACCAAGAGACCCAGTACTTC.

This clonotype has only a few counts. The chain joins TRBV9 to TRBJ1-5; 7 nucleotides match TRBD1. CDR1 is SGDLS and CDR2 is YYNGEE in the germline V gene. V lost 0 bases and J lost 4; bases outside the gene matches: 4. The CDR3 runs 15 residues. Here the CDR3 DNA reads TGTGCCAGCAGCGTAGAAGGACAGGCGAATCAGCCCCAGCATTTT. Encoded protein: CASSVEGQANQPQHF.

This chain joins TRBV2 and TRBJ1-5, with a weak D call TRBD1 (5 bases). Trimming removed 3 bases from V and 9 bases from J, with 15 bases in between. Germline assignment: CDR1 SNHLY and CDR2 FYNNEI. CDR3 length: 14 residues. CDR3 sequence: CASSEQTARGPQHF. CDR3 bases: TGTGCCAGCAGTGAGCAGACTGCAAGGGGGCCCCAGCATTTT.

The table lists this clonotype with a few counts. The chain is built from TRBV3-1 and TRBJ1-3; D ambiguous. CDR1 and CDR2 from the germline V gene are LGHDT and YNNKEL (reference sequence). Trimming removed 0 bases from V and 4 bases from J, with 10 bases in between. The CDR3 extends over 15 amino acids. The CDR3: CASSQDWQEGNTIYF. In DNA, the CDR3 is TGTGCCAGCAGCCAAGATTGGCAGGAGGGAAACACCATATATTTT. Supplemented by reference TRBV3-1 and TRBJ1-3, the full variable domain reads DTAVSQTPKYLVTQMGNDKSIKCEQNLGHDTMYWYKQDSKKFLKIMFSYNNKELIINETVPNRFSPKSPDKAHLNLHINSLELGDSAVYFCASSQDWQEGNTIYFGEGSWLTVV.

For this clonotype: One end of the junction is discordant with germline, which a read error may explain. The V call is TRBV28, the J call TRBJ2-7; TRBD1 matches at 12 bases. Per germline, CDR1 MDHEN and CDR2 SYDVKM. The CDR3 covers 15 residues. Here the CDR3 reads CASSLEGQGAYGQYF. In DNA, the CDR3 is TGTGCTAGCAGTTTGGAGGGACAGGGGGCCTACGGGCAGTACTTC. The full variable domain, completed using reference TRBV28 and TRBJ2-7, is DVKVTQSSRYLVKRTGEKVFLECVQDMDHENMFWYRQDPGLGLRLIYFSYDVKMKEKGDIPEGYSVSREKKERFSLILESASTNQTSMYLCASSLEGQGAYGQYFGPGTRLTVT.

This clonotype was picked up a small number of times. The chain recombines TRBV20-1 with TRBJ2-1; 10 bases map to TRBD2. The V gene end was trimmed by 1 base and the J gene end by 6 bases; junction bases not matched to a gene: 6. The germline V gene has CDR1 DFQATT and CDR2 SNEGSKA (reference sequence). The CDR3 has 15 residues. The CDR3 region is CSARVAGGAPNEQFF. The DNA for the CDR3 is TGCAGTGCTAGAGTAGCGGGAGGCGCACCCAATGAGCAGTTCTTC.

This chain uses TRBV6-6 with TRBJ2-1, with D perhaps TRBD1 (6 bases). Trimming removed 0 bases at V and 8 bases at J, with 14 bases between. The CDR3 is 15 residues long. Germline V lookup: CDR1 MNHNY, CDR2 SVGAGI (reference sequence). The CDR3 spells CASSYSPGQGYEQFF. The CDR3 region has the DNA TGTGCCAGCAGTTACTCACCGGGACAAGGATATGAGCAGTTCTTC.

This clonotype has a handful of counts. One end of the junction varies from germline; a read error may be responsible. The chain uses TRBV4-1 and TRBJ1-5; 8 bases agree with TRBD1. There are 16 residues in the CDR3. Per the germline V gene, CDR1 is MGHRA and CDR2 is YSYEKL. The chain's CDR3 is CASGQHGTGGNQPQHF. The CDR3 DNA is TGCGCCAGCGGCCAGCATGGGACAGGAGGTAATCAGCCCCAGCATTTT.

V usage is TRBV29-1 and J usage is TRBJ2-3; D uncertain. The CDR3 contains 14 residues. From germline, CDR1 is SQVTM and CDR2 ANQGSEA. Deletions cut 4 bases from V and 14 bases from J, with 25 bases between. The CDR3 nucleotides read TGCAGCGTTGGTGGTAGAGCCGTAAGAGAAAGGCGGTATTTT. It specifies CSVGGRAVRERRYF.

This clonotype was detected ten times or more. The chain employs TRBV18 and TRBJ2-7; 7 bases line up with TRBD1. The CDR3 is made up of 12 amino acids. Germline V gene sequence: CDR1 KGHSH, CDR2 LQKENI. V shed 8 bases, J shed 7 bases, and the junction held 8 bases outside the gene matches. CDR3: CASSPSGGEQYF. In DNA form, the CDR3 reads TGTGCCAGCAGCCCATCAGGGGGAGAGCAGTACTTC.

This clonotype was detected ten times or more. The rearrangement uses TRBV12-3 or TRBV12-4 and TRBJ2-6; D unresolved. The CDR3 is 15 residues long. Trimming took off 5 bases at V and 0 bases at J, with 8 bases between the two ends. For the CDR3, the DNA is TGTGCCAGCAGTAGGACGGGCTCTGGGGCCAACGTCCTGACTTTC. Protein: CASSRTGSGANVLTF.

The chain couples TRBV5-1 to TRBJ1-4; 11 positions agree with TRBD1. The CDR3 spans 15 residues. J was trimmed by 6 bases and V by 4 bases; bases with no gene match: 5. Germline loops: CDR1 SGHRS, CDR2 YFSETQ. CDR3 sequence: CASSLGQGGDEKLFF. The CDR3 bases are TGCGCCAGCAGCCTGGGACAGGGGGGAGATGAAAAACTGTTTTTT. Combining the CDR3 with reference TRBV5-1 and TRBJ1-4 gives the whole variable domain KAGVTQTPRYLIKTRGQQVTLSCSPISGHRSVSWYQQTPGQGLQFLFEYFSETQRNKGNFPGRFSGRQFSNSRSEMNVSTLELGDSALYLCASSLGQGGDEKLFFGSGTQLSVL.

This chain uses TRBV20-1 with TRBJ1-1, with D maybe TRBD1 (5 bases). The CDR3 contains 14 residues. The germline gives CDR1 DFQATT, CDR2 SNEGSKA (reference sequence). The CDR3 DNA reads as TGCAGCCATTTTTCCGGGGACTCGAACACTGAAGCTTTCTTT. This encodes CSHFSGDSNTEAFF.

The chain's CDR3 is CASSFSGQGGDTQYF. CDR3 in DNA: TGTGCCAGCAGCTTCTCCGGACAGGGAGGCGATACGCAGTATTTT. V gene TRBV7-2 combines with J gene TRBJ2-3; 8 bases agree with TRBD1. The CDR3 has 15 amino acids. Looked up from germline, CDR1 is SGHTA and CDR2 is FQGNSA. With V trimmed by 3 bases and J by 6 bases, 8 bases remained unmatched.

This clonotype has more than one count but fewer than ten. V gene TRBV27 combines with J gene TRBJ1-2; TRBD1 aligns across 7 bases. CDR1 and CDR2 (germline): MNHEY, SMNVEV (reference sequence). The V gene end was trimmed by 10 bases and the J gene end by 8 bases; junction bases not matched to a gene: 7. The CDR3 consists of 11 residues. The CDR3 here is CATGTAGGYTF. The CDR3 nucleotides are TGTGCCACCGGGACAGCAGGCGGCTACACCTTC.